Below, 17 T cell receptor beta chains from the same sample are listed, as sequenced in a study of shared T cell receptors in the human thymus. The assay was immunoSEQ multiplex PCR, and TCRdb's table has in-frame clones only and misses some. The sample yields hundreds of thousands of clones, roughly 90% seen once. This sample also appeared in a second study, on human thymus T cells.

Material for sequencing was thymocytes. The receptors originated from a boy under three years old with a congenital heart defect.

This clone appeared once. The V and J genes are TRBV5-6 and TRBJ2-5; D is possibly TRBD1 (6 bases). V lost 0 bases and J 2 bases, leaving 14 bases between the germline ends. The CDR3 is made up of 16 amino acids. Germline V gene sequence: CDR1 SGHDT, CDR2 YYEEEE. The CDR3 DNA reads as TGTGCCAGCAGCTTGGAAGGGACAAGGGTTCAAGAGACCCAGTACTTC. It is translated as CASSLEGTRVQETQYF.

This clone was seen once. The chain couples TRBV7-8 to TRBJ2-7; D possibly corresponds to TRBD1 (6 bases). The CDR3 covers 14 residues. The germline V gene has CDR1 SGHVS and CDR2 FQNEAQ. V lost 5 bases and J lost 2, with 13 bases in between. CDR3 amino acids: CASSARQGTYEQYF. CDR3 sequence (DNA): TGTGCCAGCAGCGCGCGGCAGGGGACCTACGAGCAGTACTTC.

This clone was counted a single time. The genes are TRBV29-1 and TRBJ2-7, with D possibly TRBD2 on 5 matching bases. The CDR3 consists of 13 residues. V lost 4 bases and J lost 5, with 15 bases in between. Germline-derived CDR1 and CDR2 are SQVTM and ANQGSEA. In DNA form, the CDR3 reads TGCAGCGTTGGAAGCGGTCCTCCCGACGAGCAGTACTTC. Residues: CSVGSGPPDEQYF.

This clone was recorded a few times. The chain recombines TRBV4-1 with TRBJ2-3, with TRBD1 identical over 8 bases. Germline V lookup: CDR1 MGHRA, CDR2 YSYEKL. The junction had 6 bases not matched to a gene; V was cut back by 5 bases and J by 2 bases. The CDR3 contains 15 residues. The CDR3: CASSGQGANTDTQYF. In DNA, the CDR3 is TGCGCCAGCAGCGGACAGGGTGCGAACACAGATACGCAGTATTTT.

This clone has a single count. The CDR3 is CASGGLGGPDEQFF. As DNA, the CDR3 is TGTGCCAGCGGCGGGCTGGGAGGGCCTGATGAGCAGTTCTTC. The V gene is TRBV18, the J gene TRBJ2-1; 7 positions match TRBD2. Germline V gives CDR1 KGHSH, CDR2 LQKENI. J gave up 8 bases and V 8 bases, and 12 bases lay outside the gene matches. The CDR3 is 14 amino acids. Variable domain in full (rest from reference TRBV18 and TRBJ2-1): NAGVMQNPRHLVRRRGQEARLRCSPMKGHSHVYWYRQLPEEGLKFMVYLQKENIIDESGMPKERFSAEFPKEGPSILRIQQVVRGDSAAYFCASGGLGGPDEQFFGPGTRLTVL.

V gene TRBV18 combines with J gene TRBJ2-3; 9 bases are shared with TRBD2. Germline CDR1 and CDR2: KGHSH and LQKENI. This CDR3 has 17 residues. V lost 6 bases to trimming and J lost 5 bases; unmatched junction nucleotides: 15. CDR3 residues: CASSLSGLAGAGDTQYF. In DNA, the CDR3 is TGTGCCAGCTCCCTCTCCGGATTAGCGGGAGCCGGAGATACGCAGTATTTT.

V is TRBV19 and J is TRBJ2-7, with a weak D call TRBD2 (5 bases). Germline CDR1 reads LNHDA; CDR2 reads SQIVND (reference sequence). The CDR3 is made up of 15 amino acids. V gave up 5 bases and J gave up 2 bases, with 16 bases separating them. CDR3 DNA: TGTGCCAGTAGTGAGGGCGCTCATGGGGCCTACGAGCAGTACTTC. Translating gives CASSEGAHGAYEQYF.

The V call is TRBV6-1, the J call TRBJ1-5; TRBD1 is a possible D gene (6 bases). Germline V gene data show CDR1 as MNHNS and CDR2 as SASEGT. This CDR3 is 16 amino acids long. The V end lost 0 bases, the J end lost 6 bases, and 15 bases lay between the germline ends. CDR3: CASSEAHPGGSQPQHF. DNA of the CDR3: TGTGCCAGCAGTGAAGCGCACCCGGGGGGCAGTCAGCCCCAGCATTTT.

This chain connects TRBV18 to TRBJ1-5; D not resolved. This CDR3 is 17 amino acids long. The germline V gene encodes CDR1 KGHSH and CDR2 LQKENI. Trimming took off 3 bases at V and 2 bases at J, with 17 bases between the two ends. The CDR3 sequence: CASSPTQEYDRNQPQHF. The CDR3 DNA follows: TGTGCCAGCTCACCTACCCAGGAATACGATCGCAATCAGCCCCAGCATTTT.

The chain carries TRBV5-1 and TRBJ2-5; D possibly corresponds to TRBD1 (6 bases). The J call may be faulty, since TRBJ2-7 better matches the DNA end. The CDR3 sequence is 15 residues long. Germline V lookup: CDR1 SGHRS, CDR2 YFSETQ. The CDR3 bases are TGCGCCAGCAGCTTGGATCGGCAGGGGCCCTACGAGCAGTACTTC. Its protein product is CASSLDRQGPYEQYF.

The chain joins TRBV30 to TRBJ2-7; 7 bases map to TRBD1. Trimming took 4 bases from V and 4 from J; bases not matched to a gene: 4. The CDR3 extends over 12 amino acids. CDR1 and CDR2 (germline): GTSNPN, SVGIG (reference sequence). The CDR3 sequence is CAWISRGYEQYF. Here the CDR3 DNA reads TGTGCCTGGATTAGCAGGGGGTACGAGCAGTACTTC.

The rearrangement joins TRBV7-2 to TRBJ2-3; possibly TRBD2 for D (7 bases). CDR3 length equals 15 residues. The V and J ends lost 1 base and 2 bases respectively, with 10 bases between them. The germline V gene has CDR1 SGHTA and CDR2 FQGNSA. The CDR3 bases are TGTGCCAGCAGCTTAGTCGCGGGGGCCACAGATACGCAGTATTTT. Protein: CASSLVAGATDTQYF.

J is TRBJ1-4 and V is TRBV4-2; D is undetermined. With 0 bases removed from V and 0 bases from J, the gap between germline ends came to 11 bases. This CDR3 spans 17 amino acids. Germline V lookup: CDR1 LGHNA, CDR2 YNFKEQ. CDR3 coding DNA: TGTGCCAGCAGCCAAGAGTTCATGCCAGCAACTAATGAAAAACTGTTTTTT. Its translation: CASSQEFMPATNEKLFF.

The chain has TRBV30 and TRBJ1-2, with TRBD1 as a possible D gene (6 bases). The CDR3 has 15 amino acids. Germline CDR1 reads GTSNPN; CDR2 reads SVGIG (reference sequence). V lost 5 bases, J lost 7 bases, and 23 bases lay in between. The CDR3 region is CAWCRGAGLTVGYTF. The CDR3 region has the DNA TGTGCCTGGTGCCGGGGGGCAGGGTTGACCGTTGGCTACACCTTC.

V is TRBV5-4 and J is TRBJ2-3; 7 bases fit TRBD1. V was clipped by 0 bases and J by 6 bases; unmatched bases: 10. The V gene's germline CDR1 is SGHNT and CDR2 YYREEE (reference sequence). CDR3 length: 16 amino acids. CDR3 amino acids: CASSLVGQPEWDTQYF. For the CDR3, the DNA is TGTGCCAGCAGCTTGGTGGGACAGCCAGAATGGGATACGCAGTATTTT.

The CDR3 region is CASSPSSDSYSNQPQHF. In DNA form, the CDR3 reads TGTGCCAGCAGCCCCTCCTCGGACTCTTATAGCAATCAGCCCCAGCATTTT. This sequence joins TRBV7-8 and TRBJ1-5; D is unresolved. Trimming cost V 5 bases and J 0 bases, with 17 bases left between them. The germline CDR1 and CDR2 sequences are SGHVS and FQNEAQ. The CDR3 sequence is 17 residues long.

The chain employs TRBV18 and TRBJ2-3; the D gene is possibly TRBD1 (6 bases). Trimming stripped 6 bases from V and 2 bases from J, with 18 bases between. This CDR3 comprises 16 residues. Germline V gives CDR1 KGHSH, CDR2 LQKENI. The CDR3 DNA reads TGTGCCAGCTCCTTGGGACAACAGGGACCCACAGATACGCAGTATTTT. It specifies CASSLGQQGPTDTQYF. Combining the CDR3 with reference TRBV18 and TRBJ2-3 gives the whole variable domain NAGVMQNPRHLVRRRGQEARLRCSPMKGHSHVYWYRQLPEEGLKFMVYLQKENIIDESGMPKERFSAEFPKEGPSILRIQQVVRGDSAAYFCASSLGQQGPTDTQYFGPGTRLTVL.